The rows below give T cell receptor beta chains drawn from one sample of a study of T cell changes during pregnancy in multiple sclerosis. Measured with immunoSEQ multiplex PCR; TCRdb has only the in-frame clones, and not every one. This table holds almost 20,000 clones, 80% to 90% found once. The sample here was CD8+ T cells from peripheral blood mononuclear cells, taken in the third trimester of pregnancy. The receptors originated from a female donor in good health, enrolled as a control in a pregnancy study. Each CDR3 is given with its conserved first and last residue. A D gene is named only where the DNA matches it firmly. Expanded clones are given a class, and other clones once, few, many or no size at all.

clone_size | j_call | d_call | v_call | cdr3_nt | cdr3_aa
- | TRBJ2-2 | - | TRBV5-1 | TGCGCCAGCAGCTATAATGCCGGGGAGCTGTTTTTT | CASSYNAGELFF
- | TRBJ1-1 | - | TRBV4-1 | TGCGCCAGCAGCCCCCAACAAAGAACTGAAGCTTTCTTT | CASSPQQRTEAFF
few | TRBJ1-2 | TRBD1 | TRBV28 | TGTGCCAGCAGTTCACAGGGGGAGTATGGCTACACCTTC | CASSSQGEYGYTF
- | TRBJ2-5 | TRBD2 | TRBV4-3 | TGCGCCAGCAGCCAAGAGCGTCCCGCCGGGACTAGCGGGGGGTACCAAGAGACCCAGTACTTC | CASSQERPAGTSGGYQETQYF
- | TRBJ1-1 | TRBD1 | TRBV27 | TGTGCCAGCAGTTTATTAAAGACGGGACAGCACACTGAAGCTTTCTTT | CASSLLKTGQHTEAFF
once | TRBJ1-4 | - | TRBV13 | TGTGCCAGCAGCCGGGGATCTAATGAAAAACTGTTTTTT | CASSRGSNEKLFF
once | TRBJ2-7 | - | TRBV6-6 | TGTGCCAGCAGCCACCGGGACACATACGAGCAGTACTTC | CASSHRDTYEQYF
- | TRBJ1-2 | TRBD1 | TRBV19 | TGTGCCAGTATCGCAGGGGGCTATGGCTACACCTTC | CASIAGGYGYTF
- | TRBJ1-5 | - | TRBV7-8 | TGTGCCAGCAGCCCCGAACTCAATCAGCCCCAGCATTTT | CASSPELNQPQHF
- | TRBJ2-3 | - | TRBV25-1 | TGTGCCAGCAGTGTAGACAGGGAGGAAGGTACGCAGTATTTT | CASSVDREEGTQYF
- | TRBJ2-5 | TRBD2 | TRBV6-9 | TGTGCCAGCAGTTATCGGACTAGCGGGGAAGGTGAGACCCAGTACTTC | CASSYRTSGEGETQYF
- | TRBJ1-3 | - | TRBV11-2 | TGTGCCAGCAGCTTAGTCACACAGGGTTCAGGAAACACCATATATTTT | CASSLVTQGSGNTIYF
- | TRBJ1-1 | - | TRBV11-2 | TGTGCCAGCAGCTTCGAGGGCCACACTGAAGCTTTCTTT | CASSFEGHTEAFF
- | TRBJ1-1 | - | TRBV4-1 | TGCGCCAGCAGCCAAACGCAGGGTCCGAACACTGAAGCTTTCTTT | CASSQTQGPNTEAFF
once | TRBJ2-7 | TRBD1 | TRBV12-5 | TGTGCTAGTGGTTTCGACAGGGGACGCGAGCAGTACTTC | CASGFDRGREQYF
- | TRBJ2-7 | - | TRBV11-1 | TGTGCCAGCAGCTCCTTCGGAACTAAGGACTACGAGCAGTACTTC | CASSSFGTKDYEQYF
- | TRBJ1-2 | - | TRBV28 | TGTGCCGGATTGGGGCCCCGCTATGGCTACACCTTC | CAGLGPRYGYTF
- | TRBJ1-1 | - | TRBV4-2 | TGTGCCAGCAGCCAAGATCAATTTGCAGGGGCCTTTTGGAGCGCTGAAGCTTTCTTT | CASSQDQFAGAFWSAEAFF
- | TRBJ2-1 | - | TRBV5-6 | TGTGCCAGCAGCTTGGAATTGGGGCTAGCGGGGACAGGAGAGTTCTTC | CASSLELGLAGTGEFF
- | TRBJ1-1 | TRBD1 | TRBV4-3 | TGCGCCAGCAGCCCCCGCCCCGAGGACAGGCCTGAAGCTTTCTTT | CASSPRPEDRPEAFF
- | TRBJ2-5 | - | TRBV12-5 | TGTGCTAGTGGTTTGGGCAGCCAAGAGACCCAGTACTTC | CASGLGSQETQYF
- | TRBJ2-2 | - | TRBV7-6 | TGTGCCAGCAGCGCAAAACCGGGGACGAACACCGGGGAGCTGTTTTTT | CASSAKPGTNTGELFF
medium-sized | TRBJ2-1 | TRBD2 | TRBV7-8 | TGTGCCAGCAGCTTAGGTCCCGGGACTAGCGGGGGGATCCGTAGGTCCTACAATGAGCAGTTCTTC | CASSLGPGTSGGIRRSYNEQFF
- | TRBJ1-5 | - | TRBV12-5 | TGTGCTAGTGGTTTGGGAACCGACGGCCTAGGGCCCCAGCATTTT | CASGLGTDGLGPQHF
- | TRBJ2-6 | - | TRBV11-2 | TGTGCCAGCAGCGCTCAGGGGTCTGGGGCCAACGTCCTGACTTTC | CASSAQGSGANVLTF
- | TRBJ1-2 | - | TRBV7-8 | TGTGCCAGCAGCTCCCAGGGGAGGGTTTACTATGGCTACACCTTC | CASSSQGRVYYGYTF
- | TRBJ2-1 | - | TRBV14 | TGTGCCAGCAGCCAAGACCCGGGAGACTCCTACAATGAGCAGTTCTTC | CASSQDPGDSYNEQFF
- | TRBJ2-1 | TRBD1 | TRBV7-8 | TGTGCCAGCAGCTTAGAGGGGACAGGTCCCTACAATGAGCAGTTCTTC | CASSLEGTGPYNEQFF
- | TRBJ2-2 | TRBD2 | TRBV28 | TGTGCCAGCAGTTTTCCGAGCGGGGGGGGAACCGGGGAGCTGTTTTTT | CASSFPSGGGTGELFF
- | TRBJ2-7 | - | TRBV7-2 | TGTGCCAGCACGAGAGGGTCGTCCTACGAGCAGTACTTC | CASTRGSSYEQYF
once | TRBJ2-2 | - | TRBV4-3 | TGCGCCAGCAGCCAAGATATAGGGCAGGGAACCGGGGAGCTGTTTTTT | CASSQDIGQGTGELFF
- | TRBJ2-2 | - | TRBV30 | TGTGCCGGGGGCGGGGGCACCGGGGAGCTGTTTTTT | CAGGGGTGELFF
- | TRBJ2-7 | TRBD1 | TRBV10-3 | TGTGCCATCAGTGTTGAGGCTTTTGGACAGGCGGCCAGGGGTTACGAGCAGTACTTC | CAISVEAFGQAARGYEQYF
- | TRBJ1-6 | - | TRBV27 | TGTGCCAGCAGTTTCAGGGCCTCCCCGGCACCCCTCCACTTT | CASSFRASPAPLHF